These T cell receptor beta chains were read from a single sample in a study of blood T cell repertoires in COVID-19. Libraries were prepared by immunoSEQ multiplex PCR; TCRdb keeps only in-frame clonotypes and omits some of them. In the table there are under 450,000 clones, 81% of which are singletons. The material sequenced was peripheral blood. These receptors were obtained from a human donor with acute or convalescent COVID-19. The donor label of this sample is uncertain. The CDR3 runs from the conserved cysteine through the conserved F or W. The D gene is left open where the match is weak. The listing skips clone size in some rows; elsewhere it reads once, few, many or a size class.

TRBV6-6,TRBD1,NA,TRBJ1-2,TGTGCCAGCAGTCTTATGCCCGGGACAGGGGGCGGAGGCTATGGCTACACCTTC,CASSLMPGTGGGGYGYTF
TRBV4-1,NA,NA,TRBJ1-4,TGCGCCAGCAGCCAAGATTACCGGACAGCGGCAACTAATGAAAAACTGTTTTTT,CASSQDYRTAATNEKLFF
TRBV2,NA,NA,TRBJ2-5,TGTGCCAGCAGTGAGCCGGAGGGCTTCGGGACCCAGTACTTC,CASSEPEGFGTQYF
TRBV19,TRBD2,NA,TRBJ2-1,TGTGCCAGTAGTATCGCCCTAGCGGGAGTTTACAATGAGCAGTTCTTC,CASSIALAGVYNEQFF
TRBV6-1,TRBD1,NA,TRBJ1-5,TGTGCCAGCAGTGAATCCTCGACAGGGCAAAGGCAGCCCCAGCATTTT,CASSESSTGQRQPQHF
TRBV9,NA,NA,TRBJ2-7,TGTGCCAGTAGGGGCCAGGGTAGTTACGAGCAGTACTTC,CASRGQGSYEQYF
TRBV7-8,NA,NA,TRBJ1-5,TGTGCCAGCAGCTTAGTGGGGGCGGTTCAGCCCCAGCATTTT,CASSLVGAVQPQHF
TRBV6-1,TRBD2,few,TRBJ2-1,TGTGCCAGCAGTGAAGCTTCCACCCTAGCGGACTACAATGAGCAGTTCTTC,CASSEASTLADYNEQFF
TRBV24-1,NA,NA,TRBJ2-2,TGTGCCACCAGTGATCCAGGGAACACCGGGGAGCTGTTTTTT,CATSDPGNTGELFF
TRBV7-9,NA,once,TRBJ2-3,TGTGCCAGCAGCTTCGGGGGTAACACAGATACGCAGTATTTT,CASSFGGNTDTQYF
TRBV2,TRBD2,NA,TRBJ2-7,TGTGCCAGCACAGAAGCGGGGGGTGGCTACGAGCAGTACTTC,CASTEAGGGYEQYF
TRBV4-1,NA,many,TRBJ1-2,TGCGCCAGCAGCCGTCTGGGGCAGCTCTATGGCTACACCTTC,CASSRLGQLYGYTF
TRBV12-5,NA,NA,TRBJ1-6,TGTGCTAGTGCCCGTGGGGGGTCACCCCTCCACTTT,CASARGGSPLHF
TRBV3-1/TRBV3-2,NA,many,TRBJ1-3,TGTGCCAGCAGCCGCATTACAGGGTACGGAAACACCATATATTTT,CASSRITGYGNTIYF
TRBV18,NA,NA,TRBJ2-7,TGTGCCAGCTCACCAGCGGGCCACTCCTACGAGCAGTACTTC,CASSPAGHSYEQYF
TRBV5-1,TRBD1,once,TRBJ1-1,TGCGCCAGCAGCCCGCGGTGGACAGGGGTAATGAACACTGAAGCTTTCTTT,CASSPRWTGVMNTEAFF
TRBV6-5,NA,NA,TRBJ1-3,TGTGCCAGCAGGGTCGCGTCTGGAAACACCATATATTTT,CASRVASGNTIYF
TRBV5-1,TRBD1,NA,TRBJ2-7,TGCGCCAGCAGGAAGACAGGGGACCTCTACGAGCAGTACTTC,CASRKTGDLYEQYF
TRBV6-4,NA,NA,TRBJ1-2,TGTGCCAGCAGTGCTTCGGAGGTGGTAGGCGTCGTAGATTATGGCTACACCTTC,CASSASEVVGVVDYGYTF
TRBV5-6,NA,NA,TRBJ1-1,TGTGCCAGCAGCTTGTCCGGGACACGGGAAGCTTTCTTT,CASSLSGTREAFF
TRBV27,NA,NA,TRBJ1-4,TGTGCCAGCAGTTTATCGAACGCGGGGGAACTGTTTTTT,CASSLSNAGELFF
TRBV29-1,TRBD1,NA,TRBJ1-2,TGCAGCGTCGAAGGGGGCGGCTATGGCTACACCTTC,CSVEGGGYGYTF
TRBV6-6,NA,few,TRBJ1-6,TGTGCCAGCAGTTCGCGGGTCGAAGGTTCACCCCTCCACTTT,CASSSRVEGSPLHF
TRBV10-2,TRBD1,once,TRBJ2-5,TGCGCCAGCAGTGAGTCGATGAGGGACAGGGGGTCAAAGACCCAGTACTTC,CASSESMRDRGSKTQYF
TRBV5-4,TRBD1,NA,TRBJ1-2,TGTGCCAGCAGCTGGGAAGGAGACAGGGGGGATGGCTACACCTTC,CASSWEGDRGDGYTF
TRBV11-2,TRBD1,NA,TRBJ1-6,TGTGCCAGCAGCTACCTACAGGGGGGTAGGTCACCCCTCCACTTT,CASSYLQGGRSPLHF
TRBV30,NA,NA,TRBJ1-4,TGTGCCTGGAGGCAGGGTAATGAAAAACTGTTTTTT,CAWRQGNEKLFF
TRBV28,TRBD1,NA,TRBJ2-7,TGTGCCAGCAGCGGACAGGGAGGTTGGTACGAGCAGTACTTC,CASSGQGGWYEQYF
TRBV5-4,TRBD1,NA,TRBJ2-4,TGTGCCAGCAGCCGGGGACAGGGTACCAAAAACATTCAGTACTTC,CASSRGQGTKNIQYF
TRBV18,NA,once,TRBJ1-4,TGTGCCAGCTCACACTCAACTAATGAAAAACTGTTTTTT,CASSHSTNEKLFF
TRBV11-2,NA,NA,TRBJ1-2,TGTGCCAGCAGCTCGGGAGGCACAGGGTTTAATGGCTACACCTTC,CASSSGGTGFNGYTF
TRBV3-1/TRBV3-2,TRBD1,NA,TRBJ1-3,TGTGCCAGCAGCCCTGGACAGGGGGCTAGTGGAAACACCATATATTTT,CASSPGQGASGNTIYF
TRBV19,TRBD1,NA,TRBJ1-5,TGTGCCAGTTGGACAGGGGAAAAACGTCAGCCCCAGCATTTT,CASWTGEKRQPQHF
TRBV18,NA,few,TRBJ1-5,TGTGCCAGCTCCGGAGGAATGGACAATCAGCCCCAGCATTTT,CASSGGMDNQPQHF
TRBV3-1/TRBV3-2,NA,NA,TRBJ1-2,TGTGCCAGCAGCCAGCGGACGGGGAACTATGGCTACACCTTC,CASSQRTGNYGYTF
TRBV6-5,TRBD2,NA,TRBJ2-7,TGTGCCAGCAGTTACGGTTCTAGCGGGATAACCTACGAGCAGTACTTC,CASSYGSSGITYEQYF
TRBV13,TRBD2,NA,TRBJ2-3,TGTGCCAGCAGCTTATGGAGTAGCGGGAGGATAAAAGATACGCAGTATTTT,CASSLWSSGRIKDTQYF
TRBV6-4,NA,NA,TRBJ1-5,TGTGCCAGCAGTGACTCCTTTCACAGGGTAATGTTTAGCAGCAATCAGCCCCAGCATTTT,CASSDSFHRVMFSSNQPQHF